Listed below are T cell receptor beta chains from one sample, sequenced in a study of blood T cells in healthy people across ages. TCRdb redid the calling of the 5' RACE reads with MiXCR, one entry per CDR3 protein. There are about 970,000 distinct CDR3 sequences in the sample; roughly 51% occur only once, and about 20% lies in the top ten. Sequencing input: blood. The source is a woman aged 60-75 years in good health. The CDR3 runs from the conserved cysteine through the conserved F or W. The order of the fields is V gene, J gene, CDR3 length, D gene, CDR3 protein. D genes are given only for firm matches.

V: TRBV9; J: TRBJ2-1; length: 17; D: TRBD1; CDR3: CASSAPGGQGNRDEQFF
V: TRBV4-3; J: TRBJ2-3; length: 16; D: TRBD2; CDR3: CASSRGAGGLVDTQYF
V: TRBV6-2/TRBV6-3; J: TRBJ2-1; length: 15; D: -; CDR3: CASSYSAAYSNEQFF
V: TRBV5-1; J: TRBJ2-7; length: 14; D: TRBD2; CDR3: CASTPSGTSYEQYF
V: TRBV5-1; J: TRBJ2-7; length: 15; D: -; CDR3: CASSLSLGGYYEQYF
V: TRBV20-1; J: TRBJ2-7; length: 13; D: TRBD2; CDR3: CSAPRDYSYEQYF
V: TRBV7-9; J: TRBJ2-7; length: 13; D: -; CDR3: CASSPTTRREQYF
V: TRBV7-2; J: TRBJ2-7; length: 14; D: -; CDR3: CASSFYGKRDEQYF
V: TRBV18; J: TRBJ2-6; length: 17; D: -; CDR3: CASSQQGPSSGANVLTF
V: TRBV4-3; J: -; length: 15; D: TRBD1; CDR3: CASSLAGTGVVEQYF
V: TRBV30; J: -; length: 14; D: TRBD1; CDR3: CAWSVGTGIFEQYF
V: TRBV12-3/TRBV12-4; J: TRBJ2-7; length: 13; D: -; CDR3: CASSRDSPYEQYF
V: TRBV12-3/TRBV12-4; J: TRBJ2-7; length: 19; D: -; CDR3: CASSYRRGRVGGSSYEQYF
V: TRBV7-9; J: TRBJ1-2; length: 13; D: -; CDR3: CASSSPGLDGYTF
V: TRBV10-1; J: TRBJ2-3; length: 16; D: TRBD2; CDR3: CASSELGLAGGHTQYF
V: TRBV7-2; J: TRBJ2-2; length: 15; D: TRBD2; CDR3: CASSLGSGATGELFF
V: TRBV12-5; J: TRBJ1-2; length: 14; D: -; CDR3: CASGPSGADYGYTF
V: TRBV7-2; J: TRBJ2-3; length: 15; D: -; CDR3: CASSFAPRRTDTQYF
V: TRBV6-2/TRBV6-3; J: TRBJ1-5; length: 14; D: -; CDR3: CASRPGYGNQPQHF
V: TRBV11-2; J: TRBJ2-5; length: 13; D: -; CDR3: CASWGGLQETQYF
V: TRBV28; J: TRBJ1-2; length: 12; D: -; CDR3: CASRQGLTGYTF
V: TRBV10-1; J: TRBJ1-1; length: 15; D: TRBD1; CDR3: CASSGRQGMNTEAFF
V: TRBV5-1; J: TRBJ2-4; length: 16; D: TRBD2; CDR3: CASSPGGRAAKNIQYF
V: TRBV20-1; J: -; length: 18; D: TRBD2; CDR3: CSARTALPGNRDYYEQYF
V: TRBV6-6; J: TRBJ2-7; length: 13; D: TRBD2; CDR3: CASRTGTNYEQYF
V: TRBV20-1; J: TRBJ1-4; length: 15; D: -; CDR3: CSAARFGGMDEKLFF
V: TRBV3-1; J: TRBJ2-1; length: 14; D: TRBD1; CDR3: CASRPGQGDREQFF
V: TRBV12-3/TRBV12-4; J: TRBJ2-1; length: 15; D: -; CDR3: CASSLSGPSYNEQFF
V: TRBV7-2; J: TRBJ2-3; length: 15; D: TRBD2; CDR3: CASSLDGGGFDTQYF
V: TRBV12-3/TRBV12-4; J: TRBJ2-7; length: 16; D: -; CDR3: CASSPSPTGSSYEQYF
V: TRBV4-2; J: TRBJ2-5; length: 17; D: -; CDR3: CASSQEVSGTYQETQYF
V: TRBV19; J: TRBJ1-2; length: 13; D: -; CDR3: CASSIRGEWAYTF
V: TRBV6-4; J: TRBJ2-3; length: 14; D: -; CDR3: CASSPGHLTDTQYF
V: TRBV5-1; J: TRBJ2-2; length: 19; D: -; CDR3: CASSAGPTGAAANTGELFF
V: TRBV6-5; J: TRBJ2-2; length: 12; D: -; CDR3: CASRSTTGELFF
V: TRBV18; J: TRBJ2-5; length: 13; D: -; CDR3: CASSPLALETQYF
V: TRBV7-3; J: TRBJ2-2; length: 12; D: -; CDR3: CASSPNTGELFF
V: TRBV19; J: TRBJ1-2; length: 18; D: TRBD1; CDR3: CASSRNRDRGAANYGYTF
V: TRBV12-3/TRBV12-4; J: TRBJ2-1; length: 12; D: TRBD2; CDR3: CASSTSGGKQFF
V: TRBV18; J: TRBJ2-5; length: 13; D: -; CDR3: CASSPNVRESQYF
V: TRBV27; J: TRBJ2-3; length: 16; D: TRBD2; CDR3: CASSLWGLAGEDTQYF